The rows below give T cell receptor beta chains drawn from one sample of a study of CD8+CD57+ T cells in acquired aplastic anemia. Each CDR3 protein is one row after TCRdb ran MiXCR on the reads. The sample shows a few hundred thousand distinct CDR3 sequences, roughly 53% of them seen only once. The sequenced sample consisted of sorted CD4+, CD8+, or CD8+CD57+ T cells (not recorded which) from PBMCs. The receptors shown here come from a human donor with aplastic anemia. CDR3s include the opening cysteine and the closing phenylalanine or tryptophan. A D gene is named only where the DNA matches it firmly. The listing skips clone size in some rows; elsewhere it reads once, few, many or a size class.

13	.	.	TRBV9	TRBJ2-7	TGTGCCAGCAGCGAGTTTCCCGGGTTCGAGCAGTACTTC	CASSEFPGFEQYF
16	many	TRBD2	TRBV19	TRBJ2-4	TGTGCCAGTAGTACACGACTAGCGGTGACTAAAAACATTCAGTACTTC	CASSTRLAVTKNIQYF
15	once	TRBD1	TRBV9	TRBJ1-1	TGTGCCAGCAGCCCCCGTTTACTCACAGGGGTTGAAGCTTTCTTT	CASSPRLLTGVEAFF
14	.	.	TRBV11-2	TRBJ1-1	TGTGCCAGCAGGGTTACCGGGCCAAACGCTGAAGCTTTCTTT	CASRVTGPNAEAFF
15	.	.	TRBV11-2	TRBJ2-7	TGTGCCAGCAGCTTAGGGGCGGGGGCCGCTTACGAGCAGTACTTC	CASSLGAGAAYEQYF
18	.	TRBD2	TRBV24-1	TRBJ2-7	TGTGCCACCAGCGATTTTCCCAACCCTGGACTAGCGGGTGATGAGCAGTACTTC	CATSDFPNPGLAGDEQYF
14	many	.	TRBV19	TRBJ2-4	TGTGCCAGTAGTATAACCCCCGCCAAAAACATTCAGTACTTC	CASSITPAKNIQYF
12	few	.	TRBV2	TRBJ2-2	TGTGCCAGCAGGCCGGGAACCGGGGAGCTGTTTTTT	CASRPGTGELFF
11	.	TRBD1	TRBV7-3	TRBJ2-7	TGTGCCAGCAGCTCAGGACAGGGGGAGTACTTC	CASSSGQGEYF
12	.	TRBD1	TRBV29-1	TRBJ1-2	TGCAGCGCAAGGACAGGCGGGAATGGCTACACCTTC	CSARTGGNGYTF
15	many	.	TRBV15	TRBJ1-2	TGTGCCACCAGCAGAGACCAGGGCCCCCTCTATGGCTACACCTTC	CATSRDQGPLYGYTF
16	once	.	TRBV15	TRBJ2-2	TGTGCCACCAGCAGAGCCCGGAGTGGGCCTAAGGGGGAGCTGTTTTTT	CATSRARSGPKGELFF
12	once	.	TRBV10-3	TRBJ1-2	TGTGCCATCAGGGGGGTAGGGTTCGGCTACACCTTC	CAIRGVGFGYTF
15	.	.	TRBV10-2	TRBJ1-4	TGCGCCAGCAGTGAGTCCGGGGGAGGTGAAGAAAAACTGTTTTTT	CASSESGGGEEKLFF
15	.	.	TRBV5-1	TRBJ2-1	TGCGCCAGCAGCTTGGGGCAGGGCGCCTGGAATGAGCAGTTCTTC	CASSLGQGAWNEQFF
14	.	.	TRBV7-8	TRBJ2-1	TGTGCCAGCAGCTTAAGTCTCAGCAGCCATGAGCAGTTCTTC	CASSLSLSSHEQFF
18	many	TRBD1	TRBV7-6	TRBJ2-7	TGTGCCAGCAGCTTAGGGACAAGGTGGACAGGGGGTGCCCCCGAGCAGTACTTC	CASSLGTRWTGGAPEQYF
13	many	.	TRBV3-1	TRBJ2-5	TGTGCCAGCAGCCAAATCACCCAAGAGACCCAGTACTTC	CASSQITQETQYF
16	many	TRBD1	TRBV19	TRBJ1-1	TGTGCCAGTAGTATCATAGGTGGGACAGCGAACACTGAAGCTTTCTTT	CASSIIGGTANTEAFF
15	few	TRBD1	TRBV5-1	TRBJ2-7	TGTGCCAGCAGCTTAGGCTCAGGGGGAACCTACGAGCAGTACTTC	CASSLGSGGTYEQYF
14	.	.	TRBV9	TRBJ2-2	TGTGCCAGCAGCGTAGTCCCGAACACCGGGGAGCTGTTTTTT	CASSVVPNTGELFF
11	.	.	TRBV9	TRBJ2-3	TGTGCCAGCAGCTCCAGCCGGGACGTAAATTTT	CASSSSRDVNF
16	.	TRBD1	TRBV10-3	TRBJ2-1	TGTGCCAGCAGTTCCCAACCAGGACAGGGCCCCTCCGGGCAGTTCTTC	CASSSQPGQGPSGQFF
16	many	TRBD2	TRBV5-1	TRBJ2-5	TGCGCCAGCAGCATATCCGGGACTAGCGGCCAAGAGACCCAGTACTTC	CASSISGTSGQETQYF
10	.	.	TRBV6-6	TRBJ2-3	TGTGCCAGCAGTACAGATACGCAGTATTTT	CASSTDTQYF
17	.	TRBD1	TRBV7-8	TRBJ1-6	TGTGCCAGCAGCTTAGGTGGGACAGGTTTCCCGAATTCACCCCTCCACTTT	CASSLGGTGFPNSPLHF
16	many	.	TRBV27	TRBJ1-6	TGTGCCAGCAGACTTTCGGGGGCTACGTTAAATTCACCCCTCCACTTT	CASRLSGATLNSPLHF
15	many	.	TRBV10-3	TRBJ2-5	TGTGCCATCAGTGAGTCGAGTCAGGCCCAAGAGACCCAGTACTTC	CAISESSQAQETQYF
11	many	.	TRBV6-1	TRBJ2-5	TGTGCCAGCAGCGCGAGGCAAACCCAGTACTTC	CASSARQTQYF
16	few	.	TRBV7-2	TRBJ1-6	TGTGCCAGCAGCTCTCGGATAGGAGCGGGTAATTCACCCCTCCACTTT	CASSSRIGAGNSPLHF
12	.	TRBD2	TRBV7-2	TRBJ2-7	TGTGCCAGTAAAGCGGGGGGGCAGGAGCAGTACTTC	CASKAGGQEQYF